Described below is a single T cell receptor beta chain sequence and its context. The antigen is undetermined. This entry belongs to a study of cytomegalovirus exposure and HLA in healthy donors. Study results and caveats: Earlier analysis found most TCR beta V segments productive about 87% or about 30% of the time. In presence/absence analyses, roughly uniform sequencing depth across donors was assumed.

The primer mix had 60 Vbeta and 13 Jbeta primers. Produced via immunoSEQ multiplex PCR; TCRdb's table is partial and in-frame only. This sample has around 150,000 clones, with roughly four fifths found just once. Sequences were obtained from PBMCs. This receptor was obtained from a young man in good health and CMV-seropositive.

CDR3 in amino acids: CASSHPTGGKEKLFF. In DNA, the CDR3 is TGCGCCAGCAGCCACCCGACAGGGGGGAAGGAAAAACTGTTTTTT. The chain has TRBV4-1 and TRBJ1-4, with TRBD1 identical over 9 bases. Losses at the gene ends were 3 bases for V and 8 bases for J; bases not matched to a gene: 7. Germline V gives CDR1 MGHRA, CDR2 YSYEKL. This CDR3 is 15 amino acids long.